This TCR beta chain was captured by sequencing in a study of patients and donors after allogeneic stem cell transplantation. Each CDR3 protein is one row after TCRdb ran MiXCR on the RT-PCR reads. Of 800,000 to 1,000,000 distinct CDR3 sequences in the sample, roughly 18% are singletons; the top ten hold about 6%. CDR3 length: 14 amino acids. Trimming stripped 0 bases from V and 6 bases from J, with 9 bases between. Germline loops: CDR1 PRHDT, CDR2 FYEKMQ (reference sequence). Sequencing was performed on blood, either unsorted or a sorted T cell fraction (not recorded which). The TCR sequence derives from a human donor who was either an allogeneic HSCT recipient or a stem cell or donor lymphocyte infusion donor (not recorded which). It is not recorded whose cells these are; they may come from a transplant donor. The gene calls are TRBV13 and TRBJ2-1; D gene ambiguous. The CDR3 protein is CASSLGTYTNEQFF. CDR3 bases: TGTGCCAGCAGCTTAGGCACGTACACCAATGAGCAGTTCTTC. Looking up the rest from reference TRBV13 and TRBJ2-1 gives the full variable domain: AAGVIQSPRHLIKEKRETATLKCYPIPRHDTVYWYQQGPGQDPQFLISFYEKMQSDKGSIPDRFSAQQFSDYHSELNMSSLELGDSALYFCASSLGTYTNEQFFGPGTRLTVL.